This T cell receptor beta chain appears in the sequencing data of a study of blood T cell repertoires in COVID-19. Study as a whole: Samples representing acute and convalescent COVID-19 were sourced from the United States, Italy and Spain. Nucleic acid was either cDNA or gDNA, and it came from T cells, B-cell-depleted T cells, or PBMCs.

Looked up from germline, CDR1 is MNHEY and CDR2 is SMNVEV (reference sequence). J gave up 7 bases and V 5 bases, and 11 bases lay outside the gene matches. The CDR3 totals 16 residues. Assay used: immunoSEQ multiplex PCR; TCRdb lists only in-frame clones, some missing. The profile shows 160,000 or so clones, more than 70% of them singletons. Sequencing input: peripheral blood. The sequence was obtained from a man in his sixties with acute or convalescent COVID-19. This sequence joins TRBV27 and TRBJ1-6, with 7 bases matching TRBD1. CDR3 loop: CASSKDRRPGNSPLHF. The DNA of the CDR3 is TGTGCCAGCAGTAAGGACAGGCGGCCGGGGAATTCACCCCTCCACTTT.